The next 30 T cell receptor beta chains were all read from a single sample in a study of blood T cells in healthy people across ages. Together with a sample-barcoded 5' primer, a J-beta primer mix was included in a second PCR lasting about 7 to 12 cycles. TCRdb reprocessed the 5' RACE reads with MiXCR, giving one entry per CDR3 protein. The sample contains 600,000 or so distinct CDR3 sequences, approximately 30% of which appear only once. Input material: blood. These receptors came from an elderly woman in good health.

J is TRBJ2-7 and V is TRBV7-8; weak D call: TRBD2 (6 bases). The CDR3 consists of 14 residues. V shed 1 base and J shed 4 bases, with 11 bases lying between them. Germline V gene lookup returns CDR1 SGHVS and CDR2 FQNEAQ. The CDR3 here is CASSLGPSEYEQYF. The CDR3 region has the DNA TGTGCCAGCAGCTTAGGTCCTAGCGAGTACGAGCAGTACTTC.

This clonotype occurred many times. A single base separates this from a much larger clone, so it may be a read error. This rearrangement joins TRBV29-1 to TRBJ2-5; D remains ambiguous. The ends were cut back, 5 bases at V and 11 bases at J, with 27 bases in the middle. The CDR3 is 15 amino acids. CDR1 and CDR2 from the germline V gene are SQVTM and ANQGSEA. The CDR3 nucleotides are TGCAGCGTTTTCCCGGGTCCTTACCCTCACAATGAGCAGTACTTC. Translated, it gives CSVFPGPYPHNEQYF.

This clonotype was counted at least ten times. This chain links TRBV6-2 or TRBV6-3 with TRBJ2-7; 7 bases align to TRBD1. Germline V gives CDR1 MNHEY, CDR2 SVGEGT. This CDR3 comprises 16 residues. V shed 6 bases and J 2 bases; nucleotides not matched to a gene: 13. The CDR3 loop is CASRPLPGQAAYEQYF. CDR3 sequence (DNA): TGTGCCAGCAGACCACTACCCGGACAGGCTGCCTACGAGCAGTACTTC.

This clonotype was counted at least ten times. CDR3 sequence: CASSPKRGSYNEQFF. DNA for the CDR3: TGTGCCAGCAGCCCTAAGCGGGGGTCCTACAATGAGCAGTTCTTC. The chain uses TRBV12-3 or TRBV12-4 and TRBJ2-1; TRBD2 matches 8 bases. The CDR3 length is 15 residues. Losses at the gene ends were 6 bases for V and 1 base for J; bases not matched to a gene: 5.

This clonotype was seen ten or more times. The genes are TRBV20-1 and TRBJ1-2; 8 bases map to TRBD1. The CDR3 covers 16 residues. Trimming at V came to 1 base and at J to 1 base, leaving 8 bases not matched to a gene. Germline CDR1 and CDR2: DFQATT and SNEGSKA (reference sequence). CDR3 loop: CSARVPRTGNNYGYTF. Here the CDR3 DNA reads TGCAGTGCTAGAGTCCCAAGGACAGGGAATAACTATGGCTACACCTTC.

The chain recombines TRBV20-1 with TRBJ1-5; D is perhaps TRBD1 (5 bases). The V and J ends lost 3 bases and 4 bases respectively, with 10 bases between them. The CDR3 contains 13 residues. Germline V gives CDR1 DFQATT, CDR2 SNEGSKA (reference sequence). In nucleotides, the CDR3 is TGCAGTGCTAGCGCCCAGGGAAATCAGCCCCAGCATTTT. It encodes CSASAQGNQPQHF.

This clonotype appeared a few times. The CDR3, as DNA: TGTGCCTGGAGTTCCGGGACAGGGGCCGGCTACTATGGCTACACCTTC. Its protein product is CAWSSGTGAGYYGYTF. V usage is TRBV30 and J usage is TRBJ1-2, with 10 bases lining up with TRBD1. CDR1 is GTSNPN, CDR2 SVGIG, per germline (reference sequence). J was trimmed by 3 bases and V by 2 bases; bases with no gene match: 9. The CDR3 contains 16 residues.

This clonotype was picked up many times. V and J are TRBV6-5 and TRBJ2-7; the match to TRBD1 covers 8 bases. Germline-derived CDR1 and CDR2 are MNHEY and SVGAGI. Trimming at V came to 5 bases and at J to 5 bases, leaving 11 bases not matched to a gene. This CDR3 has 15 amino acids. CDR3 sequence (DNA): TGTGCCAGCAGTCGCGTTCAGGGGGCGCGAAACGAGCAGTACTTC. Amino acid sequence: CASSRVQGARNEQYF.

This clonotype has more than one count but fewer than ten. A much larger clone lies a single base off, so this may be a read error. The chain joins TRBV12-3 or TRBV12-4 to TRBJ1-2; D ambiguous. This CDR3 region has 12 residues. V was trimmed by 6 bases and J by 1 base, leaving 6 bases between them. In nucleotides, the CDR3 is TGTGCCAGCAGCGGCCGTAACTATGGCTACACCTTC. It yields the protein CASSGRNYGYTF.

This clonotype was counted ten times or more. V gene TRBV11-2 combines with J gene TRBJ2-3; TRBD2 agrees at 9 bases. Germline CDR1 SGHAT, CDR2 FQNNGV. V was pared by 4 bases and J by 4 bases, with 12 bases of the junction left unmatched. The CDR3 spans 17 residues. CDR3 coding DNA: TGTGCCAGCAGCTGGCGCGGGGGGGCAGGGGTCGCAGATACGCAGTATTTT. Its translation: CASSWRGGAGVADTQYF.

This clonotype was picked up many times. The gene calls are TRBV5-1 and TRBJ2-7; D unclear. Between the trimmed V and J ends, which lost 0 bases and 2 bases, there was a span of 6 bases. Per the germline V gene, CDR1 is SGHRS and CDR2 is YFSETQ. CDR3 length: 13 amino acids. This CDR3 reads CASSLAAAYEQYF. As DNA, the CDR3 is TGCGCCAGCAGCTTGGCCGCCGCCTACGAGCAGTACTTC.

This clonotype was observed a few times. At one boundary the junction diverges from the germline segment, which might be a read error. CDR3 residues: CAGSHRVMDQPQHF. Written as DNA, the CDR3 is TGTGCCGGCAGCCACAGGGTAATGGATCAGCCCCAGCATTTT. The V and J genes are TRBV6-1 and TRBJ1-5; a weak D match, TRBD1 (6 bases). The CDR3 has 14 residues. Germline V gene lookup returns CDR1 MNHNS and CDR2 SASEGT.

The J gene is TRBJ2-3, the V gene TRBV20-1, with 9 bases aligning to TRBD2. V shed 6 bases, J shed 4 bases, and the junction held 11 bases outside the gene matches. The CDR3 spans 15 residues. The V gene's germline CDR1 is DFQATT and CDR2 SNEGSKA (reference sequence). Here the CDR3 reads CSATPSAGGSDTQYF. CDR3 nucleotide sequence: TGCAGTGCGACCCCCTCTGCGGGAGGGTCAGATACGCAGTATTTT.

V usage is TRBV11-1 and J usage is TRBJ2-6, with a possible D match to TRBD1 (6 bases). The germline gives CDR1 SGHAT, CDR2 FQDESV (reference sequence). V gave up 5 bases and J gave up 1 base, with 12 bases separating them. The CDR3 is 16 amino acids. CDR3 DNA: TGTGCCAGCAGCCCCCAGGGGTTTTCTGGGGCCAACGTCCTGACTTTC. The encoded protein is CASSPQGFSGANVLTF.

This clonotype came up many times. The rearrangement uses TRBV12-3 or TRBV12-4 and TRBJ2-5, with D possibly TRBD2 on 5 matching bases. V dropped 2 bases and J dropped 12 bases, with 10 bases sitting between them. This CDR3 region has 11 residues. In DNA form, the CDR3 reads TGTGCCAGCAGTTTACCGGGGTCAAAGTACTTC. Its translation is CASSLPGSKYF.

This clonotype was counted at least ten times. The chain uses TRBV6-6 and TRBJ2-5, with D perhaps matching TRBD1 (5 bases). V lost 2 bases and J lost 1, with 11 bases in between. CDR3 length equals 15 residues. Germline V gene sequence: CDR1 MNHNY, CDR2 SVGAGI (reference sequence). The CDR3, as DNA: TGTGCCAGCAGTTACCCAGGGTTGGGCCAAGAGACCCAGTACTTC. Residues: CASSYPGLGQETQYF.

In its sample, this clonotype was seen a few times. The V call is TRBV5-1, the J call TRBJ1-1; 9 nucleotides align to TRBD1. V lost 4 bases to trimming and J lost 5 bases; unmatched junction nucleotides: 9. The CDR3 is 15 amino acids. CDR1 and CDR2 (germline): SGHRS, YFSETQ. The CDR3 DNA reads TGCGCCAGCAGCCTCAACCCGGACAGGGGAACTGAAGCTTTCTTT. Protein: CASSLNPDRGTEAFF.

The chain joins TRBV7-2 to TRBJ2-2; 7 nucleotides match TRBD2. Per germline, CDR1 SGHTA and CDR2 FQGNSA. V shed 5 bases and J 7 bases; nucleotides not matched to a gene: 10. The CDR3 consists of 15 residues. The CDR3 spells CASSRRAGVVGELFF. In DNA, the CDR3 is TGTGCCAGCAGCAGACGGGCGGGGGTAGTCGGGGAGCTGTTTTTT. The entire variable domain, with the rest obtained from reference TRBV7-2 and TRBJ2-2, is as follows: GAGVSQSPSNKVTEKGKDVELRCDPISGHTALYWYRQSLGQGLEFLIYFQGNSAPDKSGLPSDRFSAERTGGSVSTLTIQRTQQEDSAVYLCASSRRAGVVGELFFGEGSRLTVL.

This clonotype was seen many times. The chain recombines TRBV4-3 with TRBJ2-1; D is uncertain. CDR1 LGHNA and CDR2 YSLEER come from the germline V gene. CDR3 length: 16 residues. The ends were cut back, 0 bases at V and 0 bases at J, with 9 bases in the middle. In DNA form, the CDR3 reads TGCGCCAGCAGCCAAGAAGGCTCGCACTCCTACAATGAGCAGTTCTTC. Translated, it gives CASSQEGSHSYNEQFF.

The J gene is TRBJ1-5, the V gene TRBV20-1; D uncertain. CDR1 DFQATT and CDR2 SNEGSKA come from the germline V gene (reference sequence). Deletions cut 4 bases from V and 4 bases from J, with 11 bases between. The CDR3 spans 13 residues. In nucleotides, the CDR3 is TGCAGTGCTACCGCCACACGGAATCAGCCCCAGCATTTT. The encoded protein is CSATATRNQPQHF.

This clonotype was detected many times. The chain joins TRBV3-1 to TRBJ2-7; D is possibly TRBD2 (6 bases). The CDR3 loop spans 14 amino acids. CDR1 and CDR2 from the germline V gene are LGHDT and YNNKEL (reference sequence). Trimming left V 0 bases short and J 6 bases short, with 12 bases between. CDR3 amino acids: CASSQEAGIGEQYF. The CDR3 nucleotides are TGTGCCAGCAGCCAAGAGGCGGGGATTGGCGAGCAGTACTTC.

The CDR3 region is CASRTSRGLGRTKNIQYF. CDR3 in DNA: TGTGCCAGCAGAACCTCCCGGGGGCTTGGGCGGACCAAAAACATTCAGTACTTC. This sequence joins TRBV13 and TRBJ2-4; D tentatively fits TRBD1 or TRBD2 (6 bases each). CDR1 and CDR2 from the germline V gene are PRHDT and FYEKMQ (reference sequence). V was pared by 6 bases and J by 2 bases, with 23 bases between. CDR3 length equals 18 residues.

This clonotype was counted a few times. A much larger clone lies one base from this, so it may be a read error. The rearrangement joins TRBV5-1 to TRBJ1-1; possibly TRBD1 for D (5 bases). CDR1 SGHRS and CDR2 YFSETQ come from the germline V gene. The CDR3 spans 16 residues. CDR3 coding DNA: TGCGCCAGCGGCTTGGGGCCAGGGAACATGAACACTGAAGCTTTCTTT. Its translation is CASGLGPGNMNTEAFF.

As to this clonotype: A much bigger clone sits one base away, suggesting this may be a read error. The V call is TRBV6-5, the J call TRBJ2-5, with 9 bases identical to TRBD2. The CDR3 extends over 15 amino acids. Per the germline V gene, CDR1 is MNHEY and CDR2 is SVGAGI. V trimming: 7 bases; J trimming: 5 bases; junction bases outside the gene matches: 11. This CDR3 is CASTEGSGGRETQYF. DNA of the CDR3: TGTGCCAGCACGGAAGGGAGCGGGGGGCGGGAGACCCAGTACTTC.

This clonotype was observed a few times. J is TRBJ1-6 and V is TRBV28; 9 bases fit TRBD1. The CDR3 is 17 residues long. V was clipped by 6 bases and J by 0 bases; unmatched bases: 6. CDR1 and CDR2 (germline): MDHEN, SYDVKM. CDR3 sequence: CASSRGTGSSYNSPLHF. The CDR3 DNA is TGTGCCAGCAGCCGCGGGACAGGGAGCTCCTATAATTCACCCCTCCACTTT.

Here the CDR3 DNA reads TGTGCCAGCTCACCACCGAGTGCTAGCACAGATACGCAGTATTTT. It yields the protein CASSPPSASTDTQYF. The genes are TRBV18 and TRBJ2-3; no clear D gene. The CDR3 has 15 residues. V lost 0 bases and J 0 bases, leaving 7 bases between the germline ends. Per the germline V gene, CDR1 is KGHSH and CDR2 is LQKENI.

Details on this clonotype: Since a much larger clone is just one base distant, this may be a read error. The chain combines TRBV20-1 with TRBJ2-1, with 10 bases matching TRBD2. The end of the DNA fits TRBJ2-7 better, so the J call may be wrong. CDR3 length equals 15 residues. The germline CDR1 and CDR2 sequences are DFQATT and SNEGSKA (reference sequence). The CDR3 region is CSAPIAGGRYNEQYF. The CDR3 region has the DNA TGCAGTGCCCCGATAGCGGGGGGCCGGTACAATGAGCAGTACTTC.

This clonotype came up a few times. A read error may explain this, as a much larger clone is one base away. V and J are TRBV7-2 and TRBJ2-5; D is perhaps TRBD2 (6 bases). This CDR3 is built from 16 residues. CDR1 and CDR2 from the germline V gene are SGHTA and FQGNSA. V was shortened by 0 bases and J by 11 bases, with 22 bases between the two germline ends. As DNA, the CDR3 is TGTGCCAGCAGCTTAGCTCTAGCGTTGGGCTACAATGAGCAGTACTTC. This codes for CASSLALALGYNEQYF.

On this clonotype itself: The junction does not match germline at one end; this may be a read error. The chain recombines TRBV5-5 with TRBJ1-4, with 8 positions matching TRBD1. CDR1 and CDR2 from the germline V gene are SGHKS and YYEKEE (reference sequence). This CDR3 is 16 amino acids long. CDR3 DNA: TGTGCCAGCCACTCCAGGGGGCTCGCAACTAATGAAAAACGGTTTTTT. This sequence encodes CASHSRGLATNEKRFF.

This clonotype was counted many times. The rearrangement links TRBV4-1 to TRBJ2-3, with a weak D call TRBD1 (6 bases). V lost 1 base and J 4 bases, leaving 9 bases between the germline ends. The germline CDR1 and CDR2 sequences are MGHRA and YSYEKL. The CDR3 totals 14 residues. The CDR3 DNA reads as TGCGCCAGCAGCCAAGGACAGGTTCCAGATACGCAGTATTTT. Encoded protein: CASSQGQVPDTQYF.